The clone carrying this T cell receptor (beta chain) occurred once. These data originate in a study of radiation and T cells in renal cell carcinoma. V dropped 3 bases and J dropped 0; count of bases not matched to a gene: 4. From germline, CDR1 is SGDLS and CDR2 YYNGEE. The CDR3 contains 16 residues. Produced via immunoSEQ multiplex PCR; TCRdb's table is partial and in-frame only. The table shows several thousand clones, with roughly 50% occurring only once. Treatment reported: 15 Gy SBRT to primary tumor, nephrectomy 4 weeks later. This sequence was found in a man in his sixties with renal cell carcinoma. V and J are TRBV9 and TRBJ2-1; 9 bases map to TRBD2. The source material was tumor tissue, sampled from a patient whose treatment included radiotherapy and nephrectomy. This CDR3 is CASSAGLASSYNEQFF. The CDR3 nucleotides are TGTGCCAGCAGCGCCGGACTAGCGAGCTCCTACAATGAGCAGTTCTTC.